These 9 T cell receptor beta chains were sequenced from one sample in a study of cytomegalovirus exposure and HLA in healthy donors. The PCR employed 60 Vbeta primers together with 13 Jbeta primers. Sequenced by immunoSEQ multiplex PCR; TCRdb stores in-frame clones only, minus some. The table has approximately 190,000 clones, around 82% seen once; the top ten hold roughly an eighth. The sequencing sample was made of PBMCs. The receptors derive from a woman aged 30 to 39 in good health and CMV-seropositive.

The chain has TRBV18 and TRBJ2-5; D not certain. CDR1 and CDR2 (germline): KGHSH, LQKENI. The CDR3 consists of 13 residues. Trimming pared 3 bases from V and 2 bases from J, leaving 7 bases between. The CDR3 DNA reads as TGTGCCAGCTCACCGGCTAGACAAGAGACCCAGTACTTC. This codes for CASSPARQETQYF. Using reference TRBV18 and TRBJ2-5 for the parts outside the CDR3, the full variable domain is NAGVMQNPRHLVRRRGQEARLRCSPMKGHSHVYWYRQLPEEGLKFMVYLQKENIIDESGMPKERFSAEFPKEGPSILRIQQVVRGDSAAYFCASSPARQETQYFGPGTRLLVL.

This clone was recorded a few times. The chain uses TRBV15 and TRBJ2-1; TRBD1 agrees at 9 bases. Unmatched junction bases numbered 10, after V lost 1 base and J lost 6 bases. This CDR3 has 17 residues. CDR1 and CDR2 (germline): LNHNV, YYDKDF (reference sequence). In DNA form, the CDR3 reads TGTGCCACCAGCAGAGGGTTGTCCGGACAGGGGATCAATGAGCAGTTCTTC. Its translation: CATSRGLSGQGINEQFF.

The CDR3 protein is CASRDWKGAGNSPLHF. CDR3 sequence (DNA): TGTGCCAGCAGGGATTGGAAGGGAGCGGGGAATTCACCCCTCCACTTT. The chain carries TRBV27 and TRBJ1-6; D not resolved. The CDR3 extends over 16 amino acids. CDR1 MNHEY and CDR2 SMNVEV come from the germline V gene (reference sequence). V gave up 6 bases and J gave up 7 bases, with 19 bases separating them.

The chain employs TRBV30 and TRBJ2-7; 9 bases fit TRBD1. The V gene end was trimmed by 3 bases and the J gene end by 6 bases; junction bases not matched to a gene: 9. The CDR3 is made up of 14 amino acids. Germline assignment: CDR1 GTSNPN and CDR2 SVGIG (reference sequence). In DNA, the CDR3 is TGTGCCTGGAGGGGCCGGGACAGGGTGGTCGAGCAGTACTTC. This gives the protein CAWRGRDRVVEQYF.

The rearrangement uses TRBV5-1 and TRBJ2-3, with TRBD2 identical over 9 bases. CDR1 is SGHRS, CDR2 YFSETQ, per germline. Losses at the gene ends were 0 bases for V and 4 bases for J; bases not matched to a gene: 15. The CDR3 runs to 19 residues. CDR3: CASSLGLGGGAVGADTQYF. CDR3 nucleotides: TGCGCCAGCAGCTTGGGTTTAGGCGGGGGGGCCGTCGGGGCAGATACGCAGTATTTT.

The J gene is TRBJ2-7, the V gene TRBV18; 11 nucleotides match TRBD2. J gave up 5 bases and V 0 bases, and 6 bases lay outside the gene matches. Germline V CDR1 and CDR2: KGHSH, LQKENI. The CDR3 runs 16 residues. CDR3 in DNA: TGTGCCAGCTCACCACCGGACGGACTAGCGGGCCACGAGCAGTACTTC. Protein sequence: CASSPPDGLAGHEQYF.

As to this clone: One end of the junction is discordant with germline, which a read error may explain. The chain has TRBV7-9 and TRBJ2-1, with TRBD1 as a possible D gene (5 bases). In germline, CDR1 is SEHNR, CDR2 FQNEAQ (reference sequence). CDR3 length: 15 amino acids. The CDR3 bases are TGTTCCAGCAGCCTGCTGTCAGGGTTTAACAATGAGCAGTTCTTC. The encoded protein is CSSSLLSGFNNEQFF. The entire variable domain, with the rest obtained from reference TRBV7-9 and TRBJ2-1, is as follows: DTGVSQNPRHKITKRGQNVTFRCDPISEHNRLYWYRQTLGQGPEFLTYFQNEAQLEKSRLLSDRFSAERPKGSFSTLEIQRTEQGDSAMYLCSSSLLSGFNNEQFFGPGTRLTVL.

The CDR3, as DNA: TGTGCCAGCAGCTTAGGTCAGGGGAGCTATGGCTACACCTTC. Amino acid sequence: CASSLGQGSYGYTF. This sequence joins TRBV11-2 and TRBJ1-2; D may be TRBD1 (6 bases). Germline V CDR1 and CDR2: SGHAT, FQNNGV. CDR3 size: 14 residues. Trimming pared 1 base from V and 4 bases from J, leaving 10 bases between.

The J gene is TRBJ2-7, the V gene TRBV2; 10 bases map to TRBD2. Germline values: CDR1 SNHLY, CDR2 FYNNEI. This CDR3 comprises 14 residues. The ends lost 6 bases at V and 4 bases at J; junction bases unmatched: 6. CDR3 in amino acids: CASRYQREGYEQYF. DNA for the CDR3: TGTGCCAGCAGATATCAGCGGGAGGGGTACGAGCAGTACTTC.